Shown below are 10 T cell receptor beta chains from a single sample sequenced in a study of T-cell memory formation after mild COVID-19. MiXCR, applied by TCRdb to the 5' RACE reads, yields one record per CDR3 protein. Of roughly 500,000 distinct CDR3 sequences listed, over 20% were seen once; the top ten hold about an eighth. The sequenced sample was PBMCs or a T cell subset sorted from them (not recorded which). These receptors were taken from an adult woman who had mild COVID-19 (a few samples of this study predate the infection). Cell type and time point are not known.

This clonotype has a handful of counts. V usage is TRBV7-3 and J usage is TRBJ1-1; D possibly corresponds to TRBD1 (5 bases). V was shortened by 3 bases and J by 3 bases, with 14 bases between the two germline ends. Germline CDR1 and CDR2: SGHTA and FQGTGA. The CDR3 contains 15 residues. The CDR3 DNA is TGTGCCAGCAGCTTGGCCCGGGGGGGAGACACTGAAGCTTTCTTT. Protein product: CASSLARGGDTEAFF. Full variable domain (rest looked up from reference TRBV7-3 and TRBJ1-1): GAGVSQTPSNKVTEKGKYVELRCDPISGHTALYWYRQSLGQGPEFLIYFQGTGAADDSGLPNDRFFAVRPEGSVSTLKIQRTERGDSAVYLCASSLARGGDTEAFFGQGTRLTVV.

A few counts support this clonotype. The chain is built from TRBV5-1 and TRBJ2-1; D might be TRBD2 (6 bases). Germline V gene data show CDR1 as SGHRS and CDR2 as YFSETQ. Trimming left V 2 bases short and J 2 bases short, with 11 bases between. The CDR3 has 15 amino acids. As DNA, the CDR3 is TGCGCCAGCAGCTTATTGGGGGGTACCTACAATGAGCAGTTCTTC. Residues: CASSLLGGTYNEQFF.

This clonotype has only a few counts. In DNA, the CDR3 is TGTGCCAGCAGCTGGAGGACTAGCGGGGGGGCCTATGAGCAGTTCTTC. Its protein product is CASSWRTSGGAYEQFF. The chain joins TRBV7-8 to TRBJ2-1, with TRBD2 matching over 15 bases. Germline lookup yields CDR1 SGHVS and CDR2 FQNEAQ. The CDR3 covers 16 residues. V trimming: 4 bases; J trimming: 8 bases; junction bases outside the gene matches: 6.

This clonotype has just a few counts. The rearrangement joins TRBV18 to TRBJ1-5; weak D call: TRBD1 (5 bases). Trimming removed 0 bases from V and 7 bases from J, with 10 bases in between. There are 14 residues in the CDR3. The germline CDR1 and CDR2 sequences are KGHSH and LQKENI. CDR3 sequence reads: CASSPPGGGQPQHF. The DNA of the CDR3 is TGTGCCAGCTCACCACCGGGGGGAGGACAGCCCCAGCATTTT.

The chain couples TRBV5-1 to TRBJ1-2; 7 nucleotides agree with TRBD1. J gave up 4 bases and V 4 bases, and 7 bases lay outside the gene matches. CDR3 length equals 14 residues. Germline V gene sequence: CDR1 SGHRS, CDR2 YFSETQ. CDR3 residues: CASSHSDRAYGYTF. The CDR3 DNA follows: TGCGCCAGCAGCCATTCCGACAGGGCCTATGGCTACACCTTC. The whole variable domain, filled in from reference TRBV5-1 and TRBJ1-2, reads KAGVTQTPRYLIKTRGQQVTLSCSPISGHRSVSWYQQTPGQGLQFLFEYFSETQRNKGNFPGRFSGRQFSNSRSEMNVSTLELGDSALYLCASSHSDRAYGYTFGSGTRLTVV.

This clonotype appeared a few times. As DNA, the CDR3 is TGCGCCAGCCGAAACCCCAGCGGGGCCCGCACAGATACGCAGTATTTT. Amino acids: CASRNPSGARTDTQYF. This chain connects TRBV5-1 to TRBJ2-3; 7 bases fit TRBD2. CDR1 is SGHRS, CDR2 YFSETQ, per germline. The V and J ends lost 7 bases and 1 base, in that order; junction bases with no gene match: 12. This CDR3 comprises 16 residues.

V gene TRBV6-6 combines with J gene TRBJ2-1; D gene uncertain. This CDR3 is 13 amino acids long. Germline V CDR1 and CDR2: MNHNY, SVGAGI (reference sequence). With 3 bases removed from V and 5 bases from J, the gap between germline ends came to 8 bases. The CDR3 nucleotides read TGTGCCAGCAGTTATTATACAAACAATGAGCAGTTCTTC. Its translation is CASSYYTNNEQFF.

This clonotype was counted a few times. The chain joins TRBV7-9 to TRBJ1-5; D not certain. V shed 5 bases and J shed 2 bases, with 16 bases lying between them. The length of the CDR3 is 16 residues. The germline V gene has CDR1 SEHNR and CDR2 FQNEAQ (reference sequence). CDR3 sequence: CASSHDVGWGNQPQHF. The CDR3 DNA is TGTGCCAGCAGCCATGACGTGGGTTGGGGCAATCAGCCCCAGCATTTT.

The chain uses TRBV6-2 or TRBV6-3 and TRBJ2-1; possibly TRBD2 for D (7 bases). Per germline, CDR1 MNHEY and CDR2 SVGEGT. The CDR3 sequence is 16 residues long. With 7 bases removed from V and 3 bases from J, the gap between germline ends came to 19 bases. The CDR3 is CASILGASGNYNEQFF. CDR3 sequence (DNA): TGTGCCAGCATACTGGGGGCTAGCGGAAACTACAATGAGCAGTTCTTC.

Many counts were recorded for this clonotype. Here the CDR3 DNA reads TGCAGTGCAAGCCCTAGCGGGGGGAACTACGAGCAGTACTTC. This gives the protein CSASPSGGNYEQYF. The V call is TRBV20-1, the J call TRBJ2-7; 11 bases are a match to TRBD2. Germline CDR1 and CDR2: DFQATT and SNEGSKA (reference sequence). Trimming at V came to 6 bases and at J to 3 bases, leaving 7 bases not matched to a gene. This CDR3 is built from 14 residues.